This TCR beta chain originates from a study of shared clonotypes between healthy human individuals. Overall study: The composition of the donors was a couple of women and a few men aged 18 to 49. Used for every donor were three CD4 naive, three CD4 memory, two CD8 naive and one CD8 memory plate. Notes on the study in general: Few donors restricted represented genetic and exposure-history diversity. In a few donors, around 5% of naive CD4 clonotypes appeared in common.

Of note for this clone: What it binds is not known.

The CDR3 covers 14 residues. With 4 bases clipped from V and 3 bases from J, the junction kept 5 bases outside the gene matches. CDR1 and CDR2 from the germline V gene are MNHNS and SASEGT. As defined, naive CD8 cells were CD45RO-negative and positively selected for CCR7, with terminally differentiated effector memory CD45RA+ cells excluded. Assay used: immunoSEQ multiplex PCR; TCRdb lists only in-frame clones, some missing. In the table there are around 2,100,000 clones, approximately 94% of which are singletons. What was sequenced was naive CD8+ T cells sorted from blood. The chain links TRBV6-1 to TRBJ1-2; 7 nucleotides agree with TRBD1. The source of this sequence is a young man in good health. The CDR3: CASSVAGTDYGYTF. The CDR3 nucleotides read TGTGCCAGCAGTGTTGCCGGGACAGACTATGGCTACACCTTC.